This T cell receptor beta chain was profiled in a study of T cell responses to AZD1222 COVID-19 vaccine. Study-wide results and limits: It was only a handful of AZD1222 recipients who were seropositive at baseline. The donor group comprised mostly white British people and more females; the analysis possibly underestimated clonal diversity.

Of note for this clone: The antigen is unknown.

After removal of 4 bases from V and 2 bases from J, the junction contained 8 bases not matched to a gene. The CDR3 runs 16 residues. CDR1 LGHDT and CDR2 YNNKEL come from the germline V gene (reference sequence). The repertoire was sequenced with immunoSEQ multiplex PCR; TCRdb's copy has only in-frame clones and lacks some. This table has fewer than 200,000 clones, just over 90% appearing once. The source is an adult in good health. Here the sequenced sample was peripheral blood, taken on day 0 of MenACWY control vaccination. The chain recombines TRBV3-1 (or the pseudogene TRBV3-2) with TRBJ2-7; 10 nucleotides agree with TRBD2. CDR3 sequence: CASSPRGLAGAYEQYF. The CDR3 DNA reads as TGTGCCAGCAGCCCCCGAGGGCTAGCGGGAGCCTACGAGCAGTACTTC.